Listed here is a single T cell receptor beta chain. Its antigen remains unidentified. CDR3 length equals 13 residues. The V and J ends lost 6 bases and 5 bases respectively, with 12 bases between them. Germline-derived CDR1 and CDR2 are MRHNA and SNTAGT. Patients showing uncontrolled infection, other autoimmune disease, pregnancy or lactation were ineligible. RNA transcripts provided the source from which TCR beta CDR3 regions were amplified. The HTBI set primed first-round TCR CDR3 RT-PCR. TCRdb reprocessed the multiplex PCR reads with MiXCR, giving one entry per CDR3 protein. This table has around 300,000 distinct CDR3 sequences, about 20% appearing once. This sample was included in a study of T cells in Graves' hyperthyroidism and ophthalmopathy. At the level of the study: Blood was drawn when the patient was first diagnosed and still untreated.

General study results and limits: A model of 13 V-J pairs discriminated ophthalmopathy from stable hyperthyroidism. Most clonotypes expanded in the thyroid (above 0.001) were also present in blood.

The J gene is TRBJ2-3, the V gene TRBV6-4; weak D call: TRBD2 (5 bases). The TCR was taken from a man aged 25 to 40 with Graves' ophthalmopathy. The sequenced sample was blood. CDR3 loop: CASSRGSGDTQYF. CDR3 bases: TGTGCCAGCAGCCGAGGGAGTGGAGATACGCAGTATTTT.